The T cell receptor (beta chain) described here comes from a study of shared clonotypes between healthy human individuals. Regarding the study as a whole: The donor pool, a small one, limited the genetic and exposure-history diversity represented.

Method: immunoSEQ multiplex PCR; TCRdb's copy keeps in-frame clones and lacks some. Of 450,000 to 500,000 clones in the sample, roughly 80% were seen once. Looked up from germline, CDR1 is MNHNS and CDR2 is SASEGT. There are 13 residues in the CDR3. The germline V and J ends were trimmed by 8 bases and 4 bases, with 12 bases remaining between them. Worth noting for this clone: Its antigen remains unknown.

The rearrangement links TRBV6-1 to TRBJ1-5; unclear D gene. This receptor was obtained from a woman aged 35 to 49 in good health. Some clones in this sample may be carry-over from other donors' samples. The sample comprised PBMCs. CDR3 bases: TGTGCCAGCGGGGAAGGGTTAAATCAGCCCCAGCATTTT. The encoded protein is CASGEGLNQPQHF.